This T cell receptor beta chain emerged from a study of radiotherapy plus CTLA-4 blockade in lung cancer. Study findings and constraints: The best predictor of response was reported to be early blood T cell clone dynamics, with interferon-beta.

The method was immunoSEQ multiplex PCR; TCRdb's version includes in-frame clones alone and lacks a portion of them. The profile shows about 48,000 clones, approximately 86% of them singletons. The CDR3 loop spans 16 amino acids. Germline V gene lookup returns CDR1 SGHVS and CDR2 FQNEAQ. The V gene lost 4 bases and the J gene lost 2 bases, with 15 bases spanning the gap. Treatment of patients with chemo-refractory metastatic non-small-cell lung cancer consisted of focal radiation plus CTLA-4 blockade with ipilimumab. Notes on this clone: Its antigen is undetermined.

The rearrangement uses TRBV7-8 and TRBJ2-1; D is possibly TRBD1 (6 bases). This receptor was identified in a human donor with non-small cell lung cancer that progressed on radiotherapy plus ipilimumab. Some clones in this sample may be carry-over from other donors' samples. The sequencing here drew on peripheral blood, taken from a patient treated with radiotherapy plus ipilimumab. The CDR3 sequence: CASSSRTASPYNEQFF. CDR3 DNA sequence: TGTGCCAGCAGCTCTCGGACAGCTTCACCCTACAATGAGCAGTTCTTC.